This T cell receptor (beta chain) is drawn from a study of blood T cells in healthy people across ages. For the second PCR, which ran for about 7 to 12 cycles, a sample-barcoded 5' primer and a J-beta primer mix were used. TCRdb reanalysed the 5' RACE reads using MiXCR and keeps one entry per CDR3 protein. The sample holds around 800,000 distinct CDR3 sequences, about 45% seen once. Germline lookup yields CDR1 MNHNS and CDR2 SASEGT. This CDR3 comprises 18 residues. The TCR was taken from a man older than 75 in good health. Sequencing was done on a sample of blood. The V gene is TRBV6-1, the J gene TRBJ2-1; 12 positions agree with TRBD2. The J call may be faulty, since TRBJ2-7 better matches the DNA end. This CDR3 is CASSEAIRTSGAYNEQYF. For the CDR3, the DNA is TGTGCCAGCAGTGAAGCCATCAGGACTAGCGGGGCGTACAATGAGCAGTACTTC.